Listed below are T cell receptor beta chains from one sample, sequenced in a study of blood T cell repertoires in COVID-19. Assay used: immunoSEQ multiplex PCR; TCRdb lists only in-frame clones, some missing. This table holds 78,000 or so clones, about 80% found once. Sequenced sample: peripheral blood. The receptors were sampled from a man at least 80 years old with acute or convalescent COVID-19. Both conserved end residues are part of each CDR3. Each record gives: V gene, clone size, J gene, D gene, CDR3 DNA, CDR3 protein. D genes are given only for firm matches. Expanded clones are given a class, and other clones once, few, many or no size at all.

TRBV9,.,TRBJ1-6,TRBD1,TGTGCCAGCAGCGGAAGGACAGGGGTTTCACCCCTCCACTTT,CASSGRTGVSPLHF
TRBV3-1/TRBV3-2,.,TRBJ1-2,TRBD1,TGTGCCAGCAGCCAGACAGGGAATGGCTACACCTTC,CASSQTGNGYTF
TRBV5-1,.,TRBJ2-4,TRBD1,TGCGCCAGCGGGGAGGACAGGGCTCCCAAAAACATTCAGTACTTC,CASGEDRAPKNIQYF
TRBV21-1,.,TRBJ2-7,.,TGTGCCAGCAGCAAAGGGGACATACAGGGGGAAACCAACGAGCAGTACTTC,CASSKGDIQGETNEQYF
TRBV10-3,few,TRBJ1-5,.,TGTGCCATCAGTCCGGCGGTTGGGACTACTCATCAGCCCCAGCATTTT,CAISPAVGTTHQPQHF
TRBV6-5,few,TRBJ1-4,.,TGTGCCAGCGGCGGGAATGAAAAACTGTTTTTT,CASGGNEKLFF
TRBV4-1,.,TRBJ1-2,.,TGCGCCAGCAGCCAAGATCCAATGCGTGGCTACACCTTC,CASSQDPMRGYTF
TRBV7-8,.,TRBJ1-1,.,TGTGCCAGCAGCTTACCTTCGATAGCTGAAGCTTTCTTT,CASSLPSIAEAFF
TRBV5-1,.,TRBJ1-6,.,TGCGCCAGCAGGTTGAATTTAGATAGCGCCCTCCACTTT,CASRLNLDSALHF
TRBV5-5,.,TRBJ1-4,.,TGTGCCAGCAGCGGACAGTCAACTAATGAAAAACTGTTTTTT,CASSGQSTNEKLFF
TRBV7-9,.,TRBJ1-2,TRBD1,TGTGCCAGCAGCTTAGTGGGAAGGACAGGGGAAGGCTACACCTTC,CASSLVGRTGEGYTF
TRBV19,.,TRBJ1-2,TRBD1,TGTGCCAGTATATTTTCCCGGGACAGTACGATTGGAGGCTACACCTTC,CASIFSRDSTIGGYTF
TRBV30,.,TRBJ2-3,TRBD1,TGTGCCTGGAGCGGACAGGCGGTCACAGATACGCAGTATTTT,CAWSGQAVTDTQYF
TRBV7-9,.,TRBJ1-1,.,TGTGCCAGCAGCTCAGGCCCTGAAGCTTTCTTT,CASSSGPEAFF
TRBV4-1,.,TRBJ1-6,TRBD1,TGCGCCAGCAGCCTTTTACCGGGACAGGGTAATTCACCCCTCCACTTT,CASSLLPGQGNSPLHF
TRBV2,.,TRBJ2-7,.,TGTGCCAGTAGGACACAAGTAGCCTACGAGCAGTACTTC,CASRTQVAYEQYF
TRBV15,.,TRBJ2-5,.,TGTGCCACCAGCTTCGTGGGGGCTAGCTTCCAAGAGACCCAGTACTTC,CATSFVGASFQETQYF
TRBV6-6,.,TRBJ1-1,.,TGTGCCAGCAGAACCCCTAGGGGGAACACTGAAGCTTTCTTT,CASRTPRGNTEAFF
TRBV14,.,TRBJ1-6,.,TGTGCCAGCAGCGCGAGTCGGAATTCACCCCTCCACTTT,CASSASRNSPLHF
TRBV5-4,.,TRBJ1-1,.,TGTGCCAGCAGTCGAGACACGAACACTGAAGCTTTCTTT,CASSRDTNTEAFF
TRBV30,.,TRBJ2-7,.,TGTGCCTGGAGTCCAGGACAGAGGTACGAGCAGTACTTC,CAWSPGQRYEQYF
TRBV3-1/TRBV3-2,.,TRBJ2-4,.,TGTGCCAGCAGCCAAGAGGCCGGGGGAAACATTCAGTACTTC,CASSQEAGGNIQYF
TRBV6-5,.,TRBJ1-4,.,TGTGCCAGCAGCCCCCGGGGGGGGCGTAATGAAAAACTGTTTTTT,CASSPRGGRNEKLFF
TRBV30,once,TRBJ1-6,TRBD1,TGTGCCTGGAGGGGTGACAGGGTTCCCCTTTATAATTCACCCCTCCACTTT,CAWRGDRVPLYNSPLHF
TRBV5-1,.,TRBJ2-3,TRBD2,TGCGCCAGCAGCGCGGGACTAGCGGGGGGGCAGAAAGGAGATACGCAGTATTTT,CASSAGLAGGQKGDTQYF
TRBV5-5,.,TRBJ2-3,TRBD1,TGTGCCAGCAGCACCGGACAGGGGGCCTCAGATACGCAGTATTTT,CASSTGQGASDTQYF
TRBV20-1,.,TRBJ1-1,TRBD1,TGCAGTGCTAGTGCCAGGGGGTATGGCACTGAAGCTTTCTTT,CSASARGYGTEAFF
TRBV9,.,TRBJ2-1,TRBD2,TGTGCCAGCAGCCTTAGTGGGACTAGCGGCCTAAATGAGCAGTTCTTC,CASSLSGTSGLNEQFF
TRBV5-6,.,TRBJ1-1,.,TGTGCCAGCAGCTTTCTGAGGATTGGTGAAGCTTTCTTT,CASSFLRIGEAFF
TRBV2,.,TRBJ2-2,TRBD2,TGTGCCAGCAGAGGGACTAGCGGGGGGTCGGGTACCGGGGAGCTGTTTTTT,CASRGTSGGSGTGELFF
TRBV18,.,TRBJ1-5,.,TGTGCCAGCTCACCGGACAGCAATCGCAATCAGCCCCAGCATTTT,CASSPDSNRNQPQHF
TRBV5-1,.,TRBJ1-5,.,TGCGCCAGCAGCTTGGGGGAGAGCAATCAGCCCCAGCATTTT,CASSLGESNQPQHF
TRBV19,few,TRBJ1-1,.,TGTGCCAGTAGTATACCGGGGAAGAACACTGAAGCTTTCTTT,CASSIPGKNTEAFF